One and the same sample provided the 21 T cell receptor beta chains below, sequenced in a study of human T cells and chemical hapten exposure. TCRdb called the RACE reads again in MiXCR, with one record for every CDR3 protein. There are tens of thousands of distinct CDR3 sequences in the sample; roughly 11% occur only once, and roughly 1.3% lies in the top ten. Described time point: patch test 3, about 24 weeks after DPC sensitization. The treatment: therapeutic diphenylcyclopropenone sensitization with weekly scalp DPC. The sequenced sample was whole blood, obtained in connection with sensitization to the hapten diphenylcyclopropenone (DPC). These receptors were collected from a woman between 50 and 59 years old with alopecia areata. Some clones in this sample may be carry-over from other donors' samples.

In this sample, this clonotype turned up a few times. The genes are TRBV25-1 and TRBJ2-1; D possibly corresponds to TRBD2 (6 bases). CDR1 is MGHDK and CDR2 is SYGVNS in the germline V gene. V was pared by 1 base and J by 12 bases, with 13 bases between. The CDR3 length is 13 residues. Here the CDR3 DNA reads TGTGCCAGCAGTGAATTGGAGGGCAAGGGGCAGTTCTTC. Translated, it gives CASSELEGKGQFF.

This chain joins TRBV20-1 and TRBJ2-5, with D uncertain. Trimming shortened V by 3 bases and J by 3 bases, and 8 bases separated the two germline ends. Germline-derived CDR1 and CDR2 are DFQATT and SNEGSKA (reference sequence). The CDR3 is 12 residues long. CDR3 in DNA: TGCAGTGCTAGCCCTCAGGAAGAGACCCAGTACTTC. Translation gives CSASPQEETQYF.

This clonotype was observed many times. This chain joins TRBV28 and TRBJ2-7; D unresolved. The length of the CDR3 is 11 residues. The germline CDR1 and CDR2 sequences are MDHEN and SYDVKM. V was clipped by 4 bases and J by 11 bases, with 12 bases between them. CDR3 in DNA: TGTGCCAGCAGTTCGGGCCCGTTAGAGTACTTC. As protein: CASSSGPLEYF. The full variable domain, completed using reference TRBV28 and TRBJ2-7, is DVKVTQSSRYLVKRTGEKVFLECVQDMDHENMFWYRQDPGLGLRLIYFSYDVKMKEKGDIPEGYSVSREKKERFSLILESASTNQTSMYLCASSSGPLEYFGPGTRLTVT.

This clonotype was seen ten or more times. The genes are TRBV5-6 and TRBJ2-1; 10 bases match TRBD1. This CDR3 is built from 13 residues. V lost 4 bases, J lost 7 bases, and 2 bases stayed unmatched. The V gene's germline CDR1 is SGHDT and CDR2 YYEEEE. The CDR3 protein is CASSPDRGNEQFF. CDR3 coding DNA: TGTGCCAGCAGCCCGGACAGGGGGAATGAGCAGTTCTTC.

There are a few counts of this clonotype. The rearrangement joins TRBV27 to TRBJ1-1; the D is unclear. Germline V gives CDR1 MNHEY, CDR2 SMNVEV (reference sequence). V lost 5 bases and J 1 base, leaving 14 bases between the germline ends. The CDR3 loop spans 15 amino acids. CDR3 bases: TGTGCCAGCAGTCCACGATTCGACGAGAACACTGAAGCTTTCTTT. This translates into CASSPRFDENTEAFF.

This clonotype has only a few counts. The chain employs TRBV28 and TRBJ2-7; TRBD1 matches 9 bases. The CDR3 extends over 15 amino acids. CDR1 is MDHEN, CDR2 SYDVKM, per germline. After removal of 7 bases from V and 4 bases from J, the junction contained 11 bases not matched to a gene. CDR3 sequence (DNA): TGTGCCAGCACAATCCGGGACAGGGCCCCTTACGAGCAGTACTTC. This codes for CASTIRDRAPYEQYF.

This clonotype was observed many times. The chain joins TRBV5-4 to TRBJ2-4; the match to TRBD2 covers 12 bases. There are 17 residues in the CDR3. Germline assignment: CDR1 SGHNT and CDR2 YYREEE (reference sequence). V shed 3 bases and J 1 base; nucleotides not matched to a gene: 5. CDR3 in amino acids: CASSYRLAGAAKNIQYF. CDR3 coding DNA: TGTGCCAGCAGCTACCGACTAGCGGGAGCGGCCAAAAACATTCAGTACTTC. Supplemented by reference TRBV5-4 and TRBJ2-4, the full variable domain reads ETGVTQSPTHLIKTRGQQVTLRCSSQSGHNTVSWYQQALGQGPQFIFQYYREEENGRGNFPPRFSGLQFPNYSSELNVNALELDDSALYLCASSYRLAGAAKNIQYFGAGTRLSVL.

The CDR3 protein is CASSYVGVETGELFF. DNA of the CDR3: TGTGCCAGCAGTTACGTGGGAGTTGAGACCGGGGAGCTGTTTTTT. The chain recombines TRBV28 with TRBJ2-2; D perhaps matches TRBD2 (5 bases). The CDR3 is 15 amino acids. The germline V and J ends were trimmed by 4 bases and 5 bases, with 14 bases remaining between them. Germline V CDR1 and CDR2: MDHEN, SYDVKM.

This clonotype was counted only a few times. This chain connects TRBV29-1 to TRBJ2-7; D gene uncertain. CDR1 is SQVTM, CDR2 ANQGSEA, per germline. V was cut by 5 bases and J by 0 bases, with 8 bases left in between. CDR3 length: 12 residues. Written as DNA, the CDR3 is TGCAGCGTTATCTTGAGCTCCTACGAGCAGTACTTC. This gives the protein CSVILSSYEQYF.

V and J are TRBV7-9 and TRBJ2-3, with TRBD2 identical over 9 bases. The germline V gene has CDR1 SEHNR and CDR2 FQNEAQ (reference sequence). The CDR3 is made up of 15 amino acids. Germline trimming cut 5 bases from V and 6 bases from J; bases unmatched to any gene: 9. The CDR3 region is CASSVIAGEADTQYF. CDR3 DNA sequence: TGTGCCAGCAGCGTAATAGCGGGAGAGGCGGATACGCAGTATTTT.

CDR3 in amino acids: CASSPQAATGGTAEKLFF. In nucleotides, the CDR3 is TGTGCCAGCTCACCGCAGGCCGCTACAGGGGGGACCGCTGAAAAACTGTTTTTT. The chain uses TRBV18 and TRBJ1-4; 8 nucleotides agree with TRBD1. The CDR3 loop spans 18 amino acids. The J segment lost 7 bases and the V segment lost 3 bases, leaving 16 bases of the junction unmatched. Germline-derived CDR1 and CDR2 are KGHSH and LQKENI.

This clonotype was seen more than once but under ten times. The chain combines TRBV19 with TRBJ1-4, with D possibly being TRBD1 (6 bases). The CDR3 is 13 amino acids. The V gene lost 5 bases and the J gene lost 11 bases, with 15 bases spanning the gap. The V gene's germline CDR1 is LNHDA and CDR2 SQIVND (reference sequence). The CDR3 reads CASSGGLGQKLFF. The CDR3 DNA is TGTGCCAGTAGTGGGGGCCTTGGACAGAAACTGTTTTTT.

This clonotype has a single count. The chain couples TRBV10-2 to TRBJ1-6, with a weak D call TRBD1 (5 bases). Germline values: CDR1 WSHSY, CDR2 SAAADI. The V end lost 2 bases, the J end lost 10 bases, and 12 bases lay between the germline ends. The CDR3 is 14 amino acids. The CDR3 sequence: CASSELQADSPLHF. Written as DNA, the CDR3 is TGCGCCAGCAGTGAGCTACAGGCGGACTCACCCCTCCACTTT.

The chain employs TRBV2 and TRBJ2-5, with D possibly being TRBD2 (6 bases). Germline values: CDR1 SNHLY, CDR2 FYNNEI. Trimming stripped 8 bases from V and 1 base from J, with 14 bases between. The CDR3 has 14 amino acids. CDR3: CASVRRELQETQYF. CDR3 sequence (DNA): TGTGCCAGCGTGCGACGGGAGCTCCAAGAGACCCAGTACTTC.

This clonotype was detected only a few times. This chain joins TRBV29-1 and TRBJ1-1; 7 nucleotides align to TRBD1. V shed 6 bases and J 0 bases; nucleotides not matched to a gene: 4. Germline V gene data show CDR1 as SQVTM and CDR2 as ANQGSEA. The CDR3 contains 13 residues. The CDR3 DNA sequence: TGCAGCGTGGGGGACAGCCTGAACACTGAAGCTTTCTTT. Translated: CSVGDSLNTEAFF.

This clonotype was seen ten or more times. This chain joins TRBV12-3 or TRBV12-4 and TRBJ2-3, with 8 bases identical to TRBD2. V lost 10 bases to trimming and J lost 3 bases; unmatched junction nucleotides: 6. The CDR3 extends over 13 amino acids. CDR3 bases: TGTGCCACTCAGAGCGGGGGTACAGATACGCAGTATTTT. Amino acid sequence: CATQSGGTDTQYF.

Only a few counts were recorded for this clonotype. This chain links TRBV4-1 with TRBJ1-2; TRBD1 agrees at 7 bases. The CDR3 length is 18 residues. Germline CDR1 is MGHRA and CDR2 is YSYEKL. V shed 4 bases, J shed 0 bases, and the junction held 14 bases outside the gene matches. The CDR3 DNA sequence: TGCGCCAGCAGCCCGGAGCGGGACAGCGCCCATCCTAACTATGGCTACACCTTC. It yields the protein CASSPERDSAHPNYGYTF.

This clonotype showed up just a few times. The chain links TRBV7-8 to TRBJ1-5; 8 bases agree with TRBD1. This CDR3 is built from 15 residues. V trimming: 2 bases; J trimming: 5 bases; junction bases outside the gene matches: 5. Germline V CDR1 and CDR2: SGHVS, FQNEAQ. The CDR3 spells CASSLLGTGYQPQHF. As DNA, the CDR3 is TGTGCCAGCAGCTTATTGGGGACAGGTTATCAGCCCCAGCATTTT.

The CDR3 sequence is CASSEGQGGEKLFF. CDR3 in DNA: TGTGCCAGCAGTGAAGGACAGGGCGGGGAAAAACTGTTTTTT. The genes are TRBV6-1 and TRBJ1-4; TRBD1 aligns across 7 bases. Unmatched junction bases numbered 4, after V lost 1 base and J lost 8 bases. This CDR3 is 14 amino acids long. Germline V gives CDR1 MNHNS, CDR2 SASEGT.

This clonotype was recorded many times. The chain combines TRBV28 with TRBJ2-3; 7 nucleotides agree with TRBD2. Germline V gene data show CDR1 as MDHEN and CDR2 as SYDVKM. There are 14 residues in the CDR3. Trimming removed 6 bases from V and 2 bases from J; junction bases left unmatched: 5. The CDR3 spells CASRKRGTTDTQYF. CDR3 nucleotide sequence: TGTGCCAGCAGGAAGCGGGGAACCACAGATACGCAGTATTTT.

J is TRBJ1-5 and V is TRBV19; no clear D. CDR1 and CDR2 from the germline V gene are LNHDA and SQIVND (reference sequence). There are 14 residues in the CDR3. With 3 bases removed from V and 0 bases from J, the gap between germline ends came to 6 bases. CDR3 region: CASSISHSNQPQHF. As DNA, the CDR3 is TGTGCCAGTAGTATCTCTCATAGCAATCAGCCCCAGCATTTT.